These 2 T cell receptor beta chains were sequenced from one sample in a study of spatial heterogeneity in lung cancer (dated by TCRdb to the late 2010s). The time point label of this sample denotes: sample taken at primary tumor resection. The library relied on 5' RACE. The instrument given in TCRdb is NextSeq 500. TCRdb reanalyzed the raw reads on its own, using fastp at Q25 for trimming and MiXCR for clone calling, and kept in-frame beta chains. Every distinct CDR3 protein forms one entry, paired with its most common genes and DNA. The sample has tens of thousands of distinct CDR3 sequences on record, about 7.2% of them singletons. In total, the top ten clones hold around 29% of the sample. The material was PBMCs, obtained at surgery. The source is a female donor with early-stage non-small cell lung cancer.

The chain links TRBV15 to TRBJ2-1; D unresolved. Germline CDR1 reads LNHNV; CDR2 reads YYDKDF (reference sequence). The CDR3 sequence is 14 residues long. Trimming took 0 bases from V and 5 from J, leaving 8 bases between them. For the CDR3, the DNA is TGTGCCACCAGCAGAGAGGGGATAAACAATGAGCAGTTCTTC. Residues: CATSREGINNEQFF. Full variable domain (missing parts from reference TRBV15 and TRBJ2-1): DAMVIQNPRYQVTQFGKPVTLSCSQTLNHNVMYWYQQKSSQAPKLLFHYYDKDFNNEADTPDNFQSRRPNTSFCFLDIRSPGLGDTAMYLCATSREGINNEQFFGPGTRLTVL.

Concerning this clonotype: A much larger clone lies a single base off, so this may be a read error. This chain uses TRBV6-5 with TRBJ2-3, with a tentative D call TRBD2 (5 bases). Per the germline V gene, CDR1 is MNHEY and CDR2 is SVGAGI. This CDR3 is built from 15 residues. The chain's CDR3 is CASSYVLSSTDTLYF. CDR3 DNA sequence: TGTGCCAGCAGTTATGTCCTGTCTAGCACAGATACGCTGTATTTT.